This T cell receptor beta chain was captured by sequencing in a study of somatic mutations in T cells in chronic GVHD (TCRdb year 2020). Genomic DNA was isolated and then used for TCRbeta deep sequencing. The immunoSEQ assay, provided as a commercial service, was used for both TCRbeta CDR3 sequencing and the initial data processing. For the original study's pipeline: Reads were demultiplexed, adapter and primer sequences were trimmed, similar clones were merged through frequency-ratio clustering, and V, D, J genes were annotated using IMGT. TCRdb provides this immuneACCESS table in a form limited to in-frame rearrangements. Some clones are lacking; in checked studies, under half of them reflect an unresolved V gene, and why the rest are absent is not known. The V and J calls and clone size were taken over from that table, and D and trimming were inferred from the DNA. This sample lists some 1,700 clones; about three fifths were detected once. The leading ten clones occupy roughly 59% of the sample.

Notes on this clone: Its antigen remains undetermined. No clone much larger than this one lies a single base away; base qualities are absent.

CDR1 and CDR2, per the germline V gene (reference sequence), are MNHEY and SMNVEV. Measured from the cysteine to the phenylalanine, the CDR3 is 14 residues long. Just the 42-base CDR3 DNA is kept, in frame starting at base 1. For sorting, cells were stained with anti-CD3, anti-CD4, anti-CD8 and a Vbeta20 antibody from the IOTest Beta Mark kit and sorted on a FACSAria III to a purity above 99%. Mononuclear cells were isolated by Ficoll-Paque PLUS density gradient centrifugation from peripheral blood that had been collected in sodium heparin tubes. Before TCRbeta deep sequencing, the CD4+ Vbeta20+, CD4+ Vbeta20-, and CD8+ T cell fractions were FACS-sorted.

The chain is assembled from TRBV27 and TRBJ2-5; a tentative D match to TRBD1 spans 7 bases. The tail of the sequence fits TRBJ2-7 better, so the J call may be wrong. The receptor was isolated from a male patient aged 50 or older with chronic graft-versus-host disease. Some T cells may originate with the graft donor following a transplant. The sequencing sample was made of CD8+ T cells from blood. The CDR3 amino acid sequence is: CASSLSGGGYEQYF. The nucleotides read TGTGCCAGCAGTTTGTCAGGGGGAGGCTACGAGCAGTACTTC.